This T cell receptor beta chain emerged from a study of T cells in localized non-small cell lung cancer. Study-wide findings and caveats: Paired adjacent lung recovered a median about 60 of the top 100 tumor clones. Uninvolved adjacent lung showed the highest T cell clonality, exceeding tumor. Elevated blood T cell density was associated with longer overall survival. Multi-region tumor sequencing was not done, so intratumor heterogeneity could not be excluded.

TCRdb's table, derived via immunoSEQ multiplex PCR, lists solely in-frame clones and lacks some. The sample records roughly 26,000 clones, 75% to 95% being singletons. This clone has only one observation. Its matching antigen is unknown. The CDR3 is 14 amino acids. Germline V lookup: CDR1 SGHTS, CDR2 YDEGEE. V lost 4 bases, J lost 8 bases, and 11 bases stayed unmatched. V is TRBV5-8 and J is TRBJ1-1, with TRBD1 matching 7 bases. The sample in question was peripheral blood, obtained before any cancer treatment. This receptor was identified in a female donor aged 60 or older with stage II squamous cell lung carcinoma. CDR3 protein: CASSADRGGLEAFF. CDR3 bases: TGTGCCAGCAGCGCCGACCGAGGGGGCCTCGAAGCTTTCTTT.